This T cell receptor beta chain derives from a study of control samples from healthy donors and cancer patients. Using immunoSEQ multiplex PCR, the repertoire was profiled, and TCRdb retains in-frame clones only, with some absent. Of roughly 100,000 clones in the sample, around nine tenths were seen once. The germline V gene has CDR1 KGHDR and CDR2 SFDVKD. V shed 3 bases and J 6 bases; nucleotides not matched to a gene: 3. The CDR3 is made up of 13 amino acids. This chain links TRBV24-1 with TRBJ1-2; 7 bases line up with TRBD1. Sequencing was done on a sample of PBMCs. The source of this sequence is a man aged 55 to 69 with lung cancer. CDR3 sequence (DNA): TGTGCCACCAGTGATCGGGACAGTCATGGCTACACCTTC. This gives the protein CATSDRDSHGYTF.